Each of the 4 T cell receptor beta chains below was sequenced from the same sample in a study of tumor-infiltrating lymphocytes in oesophageal squamous cell carcinoma (dated by TCRdb to 2016 to 2018). The method was PCR. Sequencing relied on an Illumina HiSeq 2000. TCRdb's own reprocessing of the public reads used fastp at Q25 and MiXCR and kept productive beta chains. Entries are consolidated by CDR3 protein sequence, retaining the most common genes and DNA. This sample lists approximately 20,000 distinct CDR3 sequences; around 41% were detected once. Approximately 41% of the sample goes to the ten largest clones. The specimen was esophageal tumor tissue. The receptors here all came from a male donor with esophageal squamous cell carcinoma.

This chain connects TRBV27 to TRBJ2-1; 9 bases map to TRBD1. The better agreement between TRBJ2-7 and the DNA end casts doubt on the J call. The CDR3 is 15 residues long. From germline, CDR1 is MNHEY and CDR2 SMNVEV (reference sequence). Here the CDR3 reads CASRNRGRFYNEQYF. DNA for the CDR3: TGTGCCAGCAGGAACAGGGGGCGTTTCTACAATGAGCAGTACTTC.

V is TRBV4-1 and J is TRBJ2-7, with no clear D. CDR3 length: 13 amino acids. Germline CDR1 and CDR2: MGHRA and YSYEKL. Trimming left V 1 base short and J 2 bases short, with 6 bases between. The CDR3 bases are TGCGCCAGCAGCCAAGGCAGCCCCTACGAGCAGTACTTC. Translating it yields CASSQGSPYEQYF.

This clonotype was counted ten times or more. The V and J genes are TRBV25-1 and TRBJ1-4; 9 nucleotides agree with TRBD1. CDR1 is MGHDK and CDR2 is SYGVNS in the germline V gene. This CDR3 contains 15 residues. Germline trimming cut 7 bases from V and 4 bases from J; bases unmatched to any gene: 7. CDR3 region: CASKGQGYGNEKLFF. The DNA for the CDR3 is TGTGCCAGCAAGGGACAGGGATATGGTAATGAAAAACTGTTTTTT.

The chain uses TRBV7-2 and TRBJ2-7; D call uncertain. Matching the DNA end better, TRBJ2-5 makes the J call doubtful. Germline assignment: CDR1 SGHTA and CDR2 FQGNSA. The CDR3 runs 13 residues. DNA for the CDR3: TGTGCCAGCAGGACACATGTCCAAGAGACCCAGTACTTC. It is translated as CASRTHVQETQYF.